The source of this T cell receptor (beta chain) is a study of beta chain features in type 1 diabetes. Study background: Cells sorted and examined across all samples totaled more than 95,000,000.

This clone was found a few times. Its target is not known. Without exception, sorted populations had purity beyond 95%. The CDR3 is 15 amino acids. Germline loops: CDR1 SQVTM, CDR2 ANQGSEA. V dropped 1 base and J dropped 4; count of bases not matched to a gene: 4. Study outcomes and limitations: Among patients, naive, central memory and Treg TCRB repertoires appeared more similar than among healthy donors. Type 1 diabetes patients showed fewer insertions and more deletions at VDJ junctions.

Since all of the isolated RNA was reverse transcribed, expressed TCRB transcripts were what got sequenced. Sequenced by immunoSEQ multiplex PCR; TCRdb stores in-frame clones only, minus some. The sample holds 450,000 to 600,000 clones, approximately 30% seen once. The chain combines TRBV29-1 with TRBJ1-2; 12 bases agree with TRBD1. This clonotype was sampled from a man younger than 30 in good health. The source material was naive CD4+ T cells from blood. Here the CDR3 reads CSVEAGTGGAYGYTF. In nucleotides, the CDR3 is TGCAGCGTTGAAGCGGGGACAGGGGGCGCCTATGGCTACACCTTC.